A single sample gave rise to the 14 T cell receptor beta chains below, sequenced in a study of regulatory T cells in long-lasting Graves disease. Documented time point: newly diagnosed GD, antithyroid drugs for less than 3 months. After RNA was extracted from PBMCs, the TCR library was made from it. For TCR beta, libraries came from iRepertoire HTBI primers and Arm-PCR of CDR3 regions. In TCRdb, the multiplex PCR reads were re-called with MiXCR into one record per CDR3 protein. The table lists some 250,000 distinct CDR3 sequences, around 18% of them singletons. The data were also submitted as part of a second study, on T cells in Graves' hyperthyroidism and ophthalmopathy.

The sequenced sample was peripheral blood mononuclear cells (PBMCs), obtained at new diagnosis, from a patient treated with antithyroid drugs. Source of these receptors: a woman aged 25 to 45 with Graves disease.

The chain recombines TRBV12-3 or TRBV12-4 with TRBJ1-2; tentative D call: TRBD1 (5 bases). The CDR3 contains 13 residues. The germline V and J ends were trimmed by 3 bases and 4 bases, with 9 bases remaining between them. For the CDR3, the DNA is TGTGCCAGCAGTTTCGCGGGGCTCTATGGCTACACCTTC. Its protein is CASSFAGLYGYTF.

This clonotype was found a few times. A clone one base away is much larger, so this may be a read error. The J gene is TRBJ1-1, the V gene TRBV6-2 or TRBV6-3; no definite D call. Germline V gene lookup returns CDR1 MNHEY and CDR2 SVGEGT. Trimming left V 5 bases short and J 6 bases short, with 13 bases between. The CDR3 runs to 13 residues. The CDR3 DNA is TGTGCCAGCAGTGCGGGCACTGTCCCTGAAGCTTTCTTT. It translates to CASSAGTVPEAFF.

This clonotype was seen ten or more times. J is TRBJ2-1 and V is TRBV20-1, with TRBD2 as a possible D gene (6 bases). This CDR3 is built from 13 residues. V shed 0 bases and J shed 5 bases, with 8 bases lying between them. Germline V gene sequence: CDR1 DFQATT, CDR2 SNEGSKA (reference sequence). The CDR3 spells CSARDRTNNEQFF. The CDR3 DNA sequence: TGCAGTGCTAGAGACCGGACTAACAATGAGCAGTTCTTC.

This chain uses TRBV9 with TRBJ1-6; 7 bases match TRBD1. The trim removed 2 bases at V and 6 bases at J, leaving 2 bases unmatched. The CDR3 sequence is 14 residues long. CDR1 and CDR2 from the germline V gene are SGDLS and YYNGEE. DNA of the CDR3: TGTGCCAGCAGCGTTCGGGACAGTAATTCACCCCTCCACTTT. Translated: CASSVRDSNSPLHF. Combining the CDR3 with reference TRBV9 and TRBJ1-6 gives the whole variable domain DSGVTQTPKHLITATGQRVTLRCSPRSGDLSVYWYQQSLDQGLQFLIQYYNGEERAKGNILERFSAQQFPDLHSELNLSSLELGDSALYFCASSVRDSNSPLHFGNGTRLTVT.

The chain combines TRBV20-1 with TRBJ2-3; TRBD1 is a possible D gene (5 bases). This CDR3 has 14 amino acids. The germline V and J ends were trimmed by 3 bases and 3 bases, with 13 bases remaining between them. Germline V gives CDR1 DFQATT, CDR2 SNEGSKA (reference sequence). CDR3 nucleotide sequence: TGCAGTGCTAGGTTGGGGCCAGCGACAGATACGCAGTATTTT. Its translation is CSARLGPATDTQYF.

There are many counts of this clonotype. This CDR3 is CASSLADGYRALNTEAFF. In DNA form, the CDR3 reads TGTGCCAGCAGCTTAGCGGATGGGTATCGGGCCCTGAACACTGAAGCTTTCTTT. The V and J genes are TRBV7-9 and TRBJ1-1; no reliable D call. CDR3 length: 18 amino acids. Deletions cut 0 bases from V and 0 bases from J, with 17 bases between. Germline V gene sequence: CDR1 SEHNR, CDR2 FQNEAQ (reference sequence).

This clonotype was picked up many times. The chain recombines TRBV12-3 or TRBV12-4 with TRBJ2-1; 10 nucleotides agree with TRBD2. The CDR3 loop spans 19 amino acids. Losses at the gene ends were 5 bases for V and 0 bases for J; bases not matched to a gene: 13. The CDR3 loop reads CASSLSGGRILGSYNEQFF. Here the CDR3 DNA reads TGTGCCAGCAGTCTTAGCGGGGGGCGCATTCTAGGCTCCTACAATGAGCAGTTCTTC.

V is TRBV11-2 and J is TRBJ1-2; 7 bases agree with TRBD1. J lost 8 bases, V lost 5 bases, and 8 bases had no gene match. The germline CDR1 and CDR2 sequences are SGHAT and FQNNGV. This CDR3 spans 13 amino acids. For the CDR3, the DNA is TGTGCCAGCAGCAAATCGCAGGGGGACGGCTACACCTTC. Protein sequence: CASSKSQGDGYTF.

With regard to this clonotype: Only one base separates this from a far larger clonotype, so it likely reflects a read error. V gene TRBV6-2 or TRBV6-3 combines with J gene TRBJ2-2; perhaps TRBD2 as D (5 bases). The CDR3 sequence is 14 residues long. The germline V gene has CDR1 MNHEY and CDR2 SVGEGT. The CDR3 sequence: CASSYSGGTGELYF. The CDR3 coding sequence is TGTGCCAGCAGTTACTCTGGTGGTACCGGGGAGCTGTATTTT.

In this sample, this clonotype turned up many times. This rearrangement joins TRBV5-1 to TRBJ2-2; D possibly corresponds to TRBD1 (5 bases). V dropped 4 bases and J dropped 1 base, with 20 bases sitting between them. Germline CDR1 SGHRS, CDR2 YFSETQ. The length of the CDR3 is 18 residues. The CDR3 is CASSPRWVAGRNTGELFF. Written as DNA, the CDR3 is TGCGCCAGCAGCCCCCGGTGGGTGGCAGGGCGGAACACCGGGGAGCTGTTTTTT. Using reference TRBV5-1 and TRBJ2-2 for the parts outside the CDR3, the full variable domain is KAGVTQTPRYLIKTRGQQVTLSCSPISGHRSVSWYQQTPGQGLQFLFEYFSETQRNKGNFPGRFSGRQFSNSRSEMNVSTLELGDSALYLCASSPRWVAGRNTGELFFGEGSRLTVL.

V usage is TRBV20-1 and J usage is TRBJ2-1; 11 bases are a match to TRBD2. The CDR3 runs to 17 residues. Germline V gene sequence: CDR1 DFQATT, CDR2 SNEGSKA (reference sequence). The V gene end was trimmed by 0 bases and the J gene end by 8 bases; junction bases not matched to a gene: 12. This CDR3 reads CSARDWGSGGAMDEQFF. CDR3 DNA: TGCAGTGCTAGAGATTGGGGTAGCGGGGGGGCCATGGATGAGCAGTTCTTC.

This clonotype was observed at least ten times. V usage is TRBV12-3 or TRBV12-4 and J usage is TRBJ1-2; tentatively, D is TRBD1 (5 bases). CDR3 length: 11 amino acids. The ends were cut back, 5 bases at V and 14 bases at J, with 15 bases in the middle. Written as DNA, the CDR3 is TGTGCCAGCAGTGGAACCGGGACTACGACCTTC. Residues: CASSGTGTTTF.

This clonotype has ten or more counts. This rearrangement joins TRBV12-3 or TRBV12-4 to TRBJ1-2, with D perhaps TRBD1 (6 bases). V was cut by 1 base and J by 3 bases, with 9 bases left in between. The CDR3 length is 14 residues. This CDR3 is CASSLEGHHYGYTF. The CDR3 DNA reads TGTGCCAGCAGTTTAGAGGGACATCACTATGGCTACACCTTC.

This clonotype was seen at least ten times. The genes are TRBV14 and TRBJ2-2; D may correspond to TRBD1 or TRBD2 (5 bases each). This CDR3 is 15 amino acids long. Trimming shortened V by 0 bases and J by 4 bases, and 9 bases separated the two germline ends. CDR1 is SGHDN and CDR2 is FVKESK in the germline V gene. CDR3 sequence (DNA): TGTGCCAGCAGCCAAGACGGGGCCCTCACCGGGGAGCTGTTTTTT. This encodes CASSQDGALTGELFF.